The 28 T cell receptor beta chains below were found in one sample sequenced in a study of cytomegalovirus exposure and HLA in healthy donors. This PCR relied on a set of 60 Vbeta primers and 13 Jbeta primers. Here immunoSEQ multiplex PCR was the method, and the copy in TCRdb shows in-frame clones only, minus some. The data hold about 210,000 clones, with around 90% observed a single time. The sequenced sample was PBMCs. The origin of the receptors is a boy aged 2 to 9 in good health and CMV-seronegative.

The CDR3 sequence is CAWSPRDKMNTEAFF. CDR3 nucleotides: TGTGCCTGGAGTCCCCGGGACAAAATGAACACTGAAGCTTTCTTT. This chain uses TRBV30 with TRBJ1-1; D perhaps matches TRBD1 (6 bases). The germline V gene has CDR1 GTSNPN and CDR2 SVGIG (reference sequence). The CDR3 runs 15 residues. V was cut by 2 bases and J by 0 bases, with 13 bases left in between.

The CDR3 coding sequence is TGTGCCAGCAGCCCAAACGACAGGGCTGGAAACACCATATATTTT. Protein: CASSPNDRAGNTIYF. The rearrangement links TRBV7-9 to TRBJ1-3, with TRBD1 matching over 7 bases. Germline V CDR1 and CDR2: SEHNR, FQNEAQ (reference sequence). The junction had 6 bases not matched to a gene; V was cut back by 5 bases and J by 2 bases. This CDR3 region has 15 residues.

V is TRBV14 and J is TRBJ1-2, with D possibly matching TRBD1 (6 bases). The length of the CDR3 is 13 residues. Deletions cut 4 bases from V and 8 bases from J, with 14 bases between. Per the germline V gene, CDR1 is SGHDN and CDR2 is FVKESK. CDR3: CASSLGRGLGYTF. Here the CDR3 DNA reads TGTGCCAGCAGCCTAGGCAGGGGATTAGGCTACACCTTC.

J is TRBJ1-1 and V is TRBV6-1; D is ambiguous. CDR3 length: 12 residues. The V end was cut by 7 bases, the J end by 10 bases, with 16 bases between. CDR1 is MNHNS, CDR2 SASEGT, per germline. The CDR3 here is CASNDEGMRAFF. In DNA form, the CDR3 reads TGTGCCAGCAATGACGAGGGAATGAGAGCTTTCTTT.

The rearrangement joins TRBV10-1 to TRBJ1-4, with TRBD1 matching over 7 bases. Looked up from germline, CDR1 is WNHNN and CDR2 is SYGVQD (reference sequence). The V segment lost 6 bases and the J segment 7 bases; nucleotides outside the gene matches: 11. The CDR3 extends over 15 amino acids. The CDR3 spells CASRTLTGVGEKLFF. As DNA, the CDR3 is TGCGCCAGCAGGACCCTTACAGGGGTGGGTGAAAAACTGTTTTTT.

V usage is TRBV13 and J usage is TRBJ2-2, with TRBD2 matching 8 bases. The CDR3 is made up of 16 amino acids. V was clipped by 5 bases and J by 6 bases; unmatched bases: 11. The germline V gene has CDR1 PRHDT and CDR2 FYEKMQ (reference sequence). The CDR3 protein is CASSLAGGAHAGELFF. DNA of the CDR3: TGTGCCAGCAGCCTTGCCGGGGGGGCCCACGCCGGGGAGCTGTTTTTT.

The chain links TRBV27 to TRBJ2-7; D ambiguous. V lost 6 bases and J lost 3, with 18 bases in between. Germline lookup yields CDR1 MNHEY and CDR2 SMNVEV (reference sequence). This CDR3 has 15 amino acids. The DNA of the CDR3 is TGTGCCAGCAGCCTGCTGGGCGAGCCTATCTACGAGCAGTACTTC. Translating it yields CASSLLGEPIYEQYF.

This chain connects TRBV6-1 to TRBJ1-2; a weak D match, TRBD1 (5 bases). V lost 4 bases to trimming and J lost 2 bases, with 14 bases between them. CDR1 is MNHNS, CDR2 SASEGT, per germline. The length of the CDR3 is 15 residues. The CDR3 region is CASSAQLAGNYGYTF. The CDR3 DNA is TGTGCCAGCAGTGCCCAACTGGCAGGGAACTATGGCTACACCTTC.

This rearrangement joins TRBV14 to TRBJ2-7, with 9 positions matching TRBD1. V shed 4 bases and J 2 bases; nucleotides not matched to a gene: 3. Germline loops: CDR1 SGHDN, CDR2 FVKESK. CDR3 length: 14 residues. The CDR3 bases are TGTGCCAGCAGCCTCGGGACAGGGCCCTACGAGCAGTACTTC. It specifies CASSLGTGPYEQYF.

The chain carries TRBV5-4 and TRBJ2-7, with D unresolved. Trimming took 4 bases from V and 2 from J, leaving 13 bases between them. The CDR3 is 14 amino acids. Germline CDR1 SGHNT, CDR2 YYREEE (reference sequence). This chain's CDR3 is CASSAFGATYEQYF. The CDR3 DNA sequence: TGTGCCAGCAGCGCCTTTGGTGCGACCTACGAGCAGTACTTC.

The chain employs TRBV5-6 and TRBJ2-5, with 8 bases fitting TRBD1. CDR1 SGHDT and CDR2 YYEEEE come from the germline V gene. This CDR3 comprises 14 residues. Trimming cost V 2 bases and J 3 bases; bases outside gene matches: 3. The CDR3 DNA sequence: TGTGCCAGCAGCTTCCAGGGGGCGAAAGAGACCCAGTACTTC. Translation gives CASSFQGAKETQYF.

V usage is TRBV5-6 and J usage is TRBJ2-5; 7 bases align to TRBD2. CDR1 is SGHDT, CDR2 YYEEEE, per germline. V dropped 3 bases and J dropped 5; count of bases not matched to a gene: 4. The CDR3 runs 13 residues. Here the CDR3 DNA reads TGTGCCAGCAGCTGGGAGGGAGCGGAGACCCAGTACTTC. This gives the protein CASSWEGAETQYF.

The rearrangement uses TRBV27 and TRBJ2-2; a possible D gene is TRBD1 (6 bases). Deletions cut 6 bases from V and 4 bases from J, with 12 bases between. CDR3 length: 14 amino acids. Per the germline V gene, CDR1 is MNHEY and CDR2 is SMNVEV (reference sequence). The CDR3 here is CASSVDRFTGELFF. The CDR3 DNA is TGTGCCAGCAGCGTGGACAGATTCACCGGGGAGCTGTTTTTT.

CDR3 amino acids: CASSPVAGGPVDTQYF. CDR3 coding DNA: TGTGCCAGCAGCCCCGTAGCGGGGGGGCCTGTAGATACGCAGTATTTT. The V gene is TRBV9, the J gene TRBJ2-3; TRBD2 matches at 11 bases. The CDR3 is 16 amino acids. J lost 5 bases, V lost 4 bases, and 9 bases had no gene match. Germline V gene sequence: CDR1 SGDLS, CDR2 YYNGEE.

The chain employs TRBV2 and TRBJ2-2; TRBD2 might be the D (6 bases). Trimming took 6 bases from V and 3 from J, leaving 23 bases between them. Germline lookup yields CDR1 SNHLY and CDR2 FYNNEI. The CDR3 has 18 residues. Here the CDR3 reads CASRQTTGLGGDTGELFF. The CDR3 DNA sequence: TGTGCCAGCAGACAAACTACGGGCCTCGGAGGGGACACCGGGGAGCTGTTTTTT.

The chain uses TRBV2 and TRBJ2-1; 7 bases are a match to TRBD2. This CDR3 comprises 15 residues. Germline V gives CDR1 SNHLY, CDR2 FYNNEI. Trimming cost V 3 bases and J 5 bases; bases outside gene matches: 7. CDR3 nucleotide sequence: TGTGCCAGCAGTGAGGGGGGGGGAGGTGACAATGAGCAGTTCTTC. It codes for CASSEGGGGDNEQFF.

This clone was seen just once. The chain employs TRBV5-1 and TRBJ1-6, with 9 bases identical to TRBD1. CDR1 SGHRS and CDR2 YFSETQ come from the germline V gene. The CDR3 length is 15 residues. Trimming cost V 4 bases and J 7 bases; bases outside gene matches: 6. CDR3 nucleotide sequence: TGCGCCAGCAGCACAGGGACAGGGAAAAATTCACCCCTCCACTTT. This gives the protein CASSTGTGKNSPLHF.

As DNA, the CDR3 is TGCGCCAGCAGCCACGATGACATGGGTGCAGGAAAACTGTTTTTT. It encodes CASSHDDMGAGKLFF. This chain links TRBV5-1 with TRBJ1-4; D call uncertain. From germline, CDR1 is SGHRS and CDR2 YFSETQ. This CDR3 comprises 15 residues. The V end lost 4 bases, the J end lost 10 bases, and 20 bases lay between the germline ends.

This sequence joins TRBV2 and TRBJ2-1; D is perhaps TRBD2 (6 bases). The germline gives CDR1 SNHLY, CDR2 FYNNEI. V was shortened by 8 bases and J by 9 bases, with 20 bases between the two germline ends. The CDR3 runs 14 residues. The CDR3 nucleotides are TGTGCCAGCCGTCTAGAAAACGGGACTCCTGAGCAGTTCTTC. Its protein is CASRLENGTPEQFF. Complete variable domain (other parts from reference TRBV2 and TRBJ2-1): EPEVTQTPSHQVTQMGQEVILRCVPISNHLYFYWYRQILGQKVEFLVSFYNNEISEKSEIFDDQFSVERPDGSNFTLKIRSTKLEDSAMYFCASRLENGTPEQFFGPGTRLTVL.

The sample holds a few counts of this clone. This chain links TRBV19 with TRBJ1-2; D uncertain. This CDR3 is built from 12 residues. Trimming stripped 6 bases from V and 4 bases from J, with 9 bases between. The germline gives CDR1 LNHDA, CDR2 SQIVND (reference sequence). CDR3 DNA sequence: TGTGCCAGTAGGAAACAGAGCTATGGCTACACCTTC. Translated, it gives CASRKQSYGYTF.

The chain is built from TRBV30 and TRBJ1-3; 8 nucleotides agree with TRBD1. The CDR3 consists of 13 residues. V shed 8 bases, J shed 0 bases, and the junction held 3 bases outside the gene matches. Germline V gene sequence: CDR1 GTSNPN, CDR2 SVGIG (reference sequence). DNA of the CDR3: TGTGCCGGACAGGGCTCCTCTGGAAACACCATATATTTT. This sequence encodes CAGQGSSGNTIYF. Variable domain in full (rest from reference TRBV30 and TRBJ1-3): SQTIHQWPATLVQPVGSPLSLECTVEGTSNPNLYWYRQAAGRGLQLLFYSVGIGQISSEVPQNLSASRPQDRQFILSSKKLLLSDSGFYLCAGQGSSGNTIYFGEGSWLTVV.

The sample holds a few counts of this clone. Here the CDR3 reads CAWSGNGGQGYGQPQHF. The CDR3 DNA reads TGTGCCTGGAGTGGGAACGGGGGACAGGGATACGGTCAGCCCCAGCATTTT. The rearrangement joins TRBV30 to TRBJ1-5; 9 nucleotides line up with TRBD1. Germline CDR1 and CDR2: GTSNPN and SVGIG (reference sequence). The CDR3 consists of 17 residues. The ends lost 1 base at V and 6 bases at J; junction bases unmatched: 13.

This rearrangement joins TRBV7-9 to TRBJ1-1; TRBD1 is a possible D gene (5 bases). The CDR3 is 16 amino acids. V was clipped by 4 bases and J by 0 bases, with 15 bases between them. The V gene's germline CDR1 is SEHNR and CDR2 FQNEAQ (reference sequence). CDR3 protein: CASSSGGLVVNTEAFF. In nucleotides, the CDR3 is TGTGCCAGCAGCTCCGGGGGGTTAGTGGTGAACACTGAAGCTTTCTTT.

Concerning this clone: The sample has other DNA sequences that encode this CDR3 too. The V gene is TRBV6-1, the J gene TRBJ1-5, with D perhaps TRBD1 (6 bases). Trimming pared 6 bases from V and 9 bases from J, leaving 21 bases between. The CDR3 covers 15 residues. The germline gives CDR1 MNHNS, CDR2 SASEGT. CDR3 amino acids: CASSGVWGGSGPQHF. In DNA, the CDR3 is TGTGCCAGCAGCGGGGTCTGGGGGGGCTCTGGGCCCCAGCATTTT.

The chain employs TRBV27 and TRBJ2-3, with D unclear. Trimming pared 5 bases from V and 3 bases from J, leaving 12 bases between. The CDR3 spans 14 residues. The germline gives CDR1 MNHEY, CDR2 SMNVEV (reference sequence). CDR3 residues: CASSVSGRTDTQYF. The CDR3 region has the DNA TGTGCCAGCAGTGTCTCAGGAAGGACAGATACGCAGTATTTT.

This clone was observed once. The rearrangement links TRBV28 to TRBJ1-1; TRBD1 agrees at 7 bases. The CDR3 sequence is 16 residues long. CDR1 MDHEN and CDR2 SYDVKM come from the germline V gene. The V segment lost 7 bases and the J segment 4 bases; nucleotides outside the gene matches: 15. The CDR3 sequence is CASTTLGRGSGTEAFF. CDR3 bases: TGTGCCAGCACCACACTCGGCAGGGGGTCAGGCACTGAAGCTTTCTTT.

The genes are TRBV2 and TRBJ2-1; maybe TRBD2 (5 bases). V lost 8 bases, J lost 14 bases, and 13 bases lay in between. The CDR3 consists of 10 residues. CDR1 is SNHLY, CDR2 FYNNEI, per germline. CDR3 loop: CASGSGGEFF. As DNA, the CDR3 is TGTGCCAGCGGGTCAGGAGGTGAGTTCTTC.

CDR3 bases: TGTGCCAGCAGTTTATGGAGGACAGAGAACACTGAAGCTTTCTTT. Amino acid sequence: CASSLWRTENTEAFF. This chain links TRBV28 with TRBJ1-1; perhaps TRBD1 as D (6 bases). Germline values: CDR1 MDHEN, CDR2 SYDVKM. With 0 bases removed from V and 1 base from J, the gap between germline ends came to 9 bases. CDR3 length equals 15 residues.